This T cell receptor (beta chain) was sequenced in a study of OX40 agonist ivuxolimab in advanced cancers. Context from the whole study: Ivuxolimab was a fully human IgG2 agonistic monoclonal antibody targeting the costimulatory receptor OX40 (CD134). Of the 50 to 55 patients in dose escalation, some 20 had hepatocellular carcinoma, about 15 had melanoma, 9 had renal cell carcinoma and 9 had head and neck cancer. Intravenous ivuxolimab was administered to patients every 2 weeks at six dose levels: 0.01, 0.1, 0.3, 1.5, 3 and 10 mg/kg. A male proportion of under 85% and a mean age of roughly 55 years, ranging from roughly 23 to 79, were recorded for the dose-escalation cohort. Peripheral TCRbeta sequencing was intended to test whether TCR sequence diversity was altered and clonal T-cell expansion was caused by ivuxolimab. Patients were allowed to have had prior anti-PD-1, anti-PD-L1 or anti-CTLA-4 therapy, and around 41% of the dose-escalation patients had previously received checkpoint inhibitors. The monotherapy dose-escalation portion (N of about 50 patients) of the phase I ivuxolimab trial is reported in the paper. Partial responses occurred in three dose-escalation patients: two with cutaneous melanoma and one with hepatocellular carcinoma.

Overall study results and their limits: The antigen specificity of the peripheral T cells that underwent clonal expansion was not determined. After ivuxolimab, expanded clones were on average more numerous among CD8+ T cells than among CD4+ T cells. Clonal expansion of both CD4+ and CD8+ blood T cells was observed from baseline to week 6 at doses 0.1 to 3.0 mg/kg. In the 0.1-3.0 mg/kg groups, partial responders had among the lowest normalized peripheral clonal expansion, particularly in CD8+ T cells. Low levels of normalized T-cell clonal expansion were also seen in some nonresponding patients.

Genomic DNA was extracted from sorted cells for sequencing of the TCRbeta CDR3 region. The immunoSEQ Assay was used to sequence the TCRbeta CDR3 regions. Imported from immuneACCESS, the table was reduced by TCRdb to in-frame sequences with V and J called. These copies leave out some clones; in studies compared against another copy, an unresolved V gene accounts for under half, and the cause of the remainder is not known. A total of 50,000 to 75,000 clones appear in this sample, 80% to 90% of them only once. The ten largest clones capture about 0.41% of the sample. Patients with autoimmune disease history or receiving systemic immunosuppression were excluded from the trial. In every dose cohort, peripheral blood was drawn for TCR sequencing at baseline, cycle 4 day 1, and cycle 7 day 1. Samples came from an open-label, multicenter, first-in-human phase I dose-escalation trial of ivuxolimab. The trial enrolled adults with locally advanced or metastatic head and neck squamous cell, hepatocellular, melanoma or renal cell carcinoma. Before TCR sequencing, CD4+ T cells and CD8+ T cells from peripheral blood were sorted into separate populations.

As concerns this clone: There is no known antigen for this receptor. There are no base qualities to consult, and no much larger clone falls within one base.

As encoded in the germline V gene (reference sequence), CDR1 is LNHDA while CDR2 is SQIVND. Including the terminal cysteine and phenylalanine, the CDR3 comprises 13 residues. Only the CDR3 DNA is retained, 39 bases long and in frame from the first base. V gives up 6 bases and J gives up 5 bases, and the segment between their germline ends measures 13 bases. The rearrangement combines TRBV19 with TRBJ1-1; no D segment can be confidently identified. This clonotype originated in an adult with an advanced solid tumor such as melanoma, head and neck, liver or kidney cancer. This sample comprised CD4+ or CD8+ T cells sorted from blood, obtained in a trial of the OX40 agonist ivuxolimab. The CDR3 in this case is CASSRKGWTEAFF. The DNA sequence reads TGTGCCAGTAGCAGAAAGGGATGGACTGAAGCTTTCTTT.